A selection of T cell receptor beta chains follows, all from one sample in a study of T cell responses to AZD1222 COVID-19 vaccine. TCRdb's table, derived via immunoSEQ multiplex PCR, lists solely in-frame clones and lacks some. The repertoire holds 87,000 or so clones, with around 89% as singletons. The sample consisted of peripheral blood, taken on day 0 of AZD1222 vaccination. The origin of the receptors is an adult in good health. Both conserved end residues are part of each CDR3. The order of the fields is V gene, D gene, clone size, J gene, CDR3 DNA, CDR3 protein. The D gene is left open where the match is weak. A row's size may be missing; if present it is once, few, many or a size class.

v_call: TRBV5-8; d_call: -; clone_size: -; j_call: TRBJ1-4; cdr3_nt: TGTGCCAGCAGGTTGGACAGCCTGGCCTTAAAACTGTTTTTT; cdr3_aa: CASRLDSLALKLFF
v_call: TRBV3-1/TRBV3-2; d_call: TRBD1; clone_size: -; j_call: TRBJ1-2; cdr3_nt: TGTGCCAGCAGCAGCCCCGGGACAGGGTTTACCTATGGCTACACCTTC; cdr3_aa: CASSSPGTGFTYGYTF
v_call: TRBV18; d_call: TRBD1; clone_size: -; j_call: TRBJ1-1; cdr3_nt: TGTGCCAGCTCACCACTCGGACAGGCCCAGAACACTGAAGCTTTCTTT; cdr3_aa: CASSPLGQAQNTEAFF
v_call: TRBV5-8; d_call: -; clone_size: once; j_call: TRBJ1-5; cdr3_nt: TGTGCCAGCAGCCCTGGTTGGGGACCGATCAATCAGCCCCAGCATTTT; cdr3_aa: CASSPGWGPINQPQHF
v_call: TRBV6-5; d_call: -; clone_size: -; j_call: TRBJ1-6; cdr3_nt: TGTGCCAGCAGGGCCACCTATAATTCACCCCTCCACTTT; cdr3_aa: CASRATYNSPLHF
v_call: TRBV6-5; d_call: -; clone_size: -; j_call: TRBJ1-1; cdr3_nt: TGTGCCAGCAGTTACGGCCCTGTGGCTTTCTTT; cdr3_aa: CASSYGPVAFF
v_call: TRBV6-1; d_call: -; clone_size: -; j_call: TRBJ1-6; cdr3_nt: TGTGCCAGCAGTGAAGAGAGCTCCTATAATTCACCCCTCCACTTT; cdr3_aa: CASSEESSYNSPLHF
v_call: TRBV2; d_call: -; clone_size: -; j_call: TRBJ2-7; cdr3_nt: TGTGCCAGCACCGGGACATCCAACTACGAGCAGTACTTC; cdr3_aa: CASTGTSNYEQYF
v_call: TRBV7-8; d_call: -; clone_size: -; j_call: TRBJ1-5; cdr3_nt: TGTGCCAGCAGCTTAAGGGGTGGGCAGCCCCAGCATTTT; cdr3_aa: CASSLRGGQPQHF
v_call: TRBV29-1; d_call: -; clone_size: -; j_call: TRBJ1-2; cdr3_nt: TGCAGCGTCTCATCGAGGGGGACTGCCTCTCCTAGCTACACCTTC; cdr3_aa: CSVSSRGTASPSYTF
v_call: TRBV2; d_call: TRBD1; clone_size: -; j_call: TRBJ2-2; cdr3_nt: TGTGCCAGCAGTGTTGAGGGGGCCGGGACCGGGGAGCTGTTTTTT; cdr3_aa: CASSVEGAGTGELFF
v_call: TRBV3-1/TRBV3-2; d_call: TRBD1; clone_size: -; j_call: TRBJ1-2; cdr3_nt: TGTGCCAGCAGCTTTCGGACAGGGGGTGGTGGCTACACCTTC; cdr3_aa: CASSFRTGGGGYTF
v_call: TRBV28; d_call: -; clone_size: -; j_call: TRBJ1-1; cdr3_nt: TGTGCCAGCACGGGTTGGATGGTTATGAACACTGAAGCTTTCTTT; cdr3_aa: CASTGWMVMNTEAFF
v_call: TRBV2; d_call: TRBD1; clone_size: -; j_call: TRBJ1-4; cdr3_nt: TGTGCCAGCAGTGACGCTAGGGGGCAGGAAAAACTGTTTTTT; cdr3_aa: CASSDARGQEKLFF
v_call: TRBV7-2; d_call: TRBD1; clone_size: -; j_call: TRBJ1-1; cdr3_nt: TGTGCCAGCAGCTATAGGGACAGGGAGGTAAACACTGAAGCTTTCTTT; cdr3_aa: CASSYRDREVNTEAFF
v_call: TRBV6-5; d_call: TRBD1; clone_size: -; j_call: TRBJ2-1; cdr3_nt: TGTGCCAGCATTCGACAGGGCAATGAGCAGTTCTTC; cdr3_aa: CASIRQGNEQFF
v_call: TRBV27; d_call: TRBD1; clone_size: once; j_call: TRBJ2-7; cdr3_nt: TGTGCCAGCAGTTTATCAGGCAGGGGGCGGGAGCAGTACTTC; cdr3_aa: CASSLSGRGREQYF
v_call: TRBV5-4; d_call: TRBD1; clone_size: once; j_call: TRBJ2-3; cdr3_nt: TGTGCCAGCAGCTTGTCTTCGGGACAGGGTTGGTCAGATACGCAGTATTTT; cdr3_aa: CASSLSSGQGWSDTQYF
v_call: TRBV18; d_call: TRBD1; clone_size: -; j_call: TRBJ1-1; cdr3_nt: TGTGCCAGCTCACCACCGCGGGACAGTCTAGAAGCTTTCTTT; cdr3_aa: CASSPPRDSLEAFF
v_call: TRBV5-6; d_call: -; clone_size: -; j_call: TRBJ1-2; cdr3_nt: TGTGCCAGCAGCACCGCAGGCTTCAACTATGGCTACACCTTC; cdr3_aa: CASSTAGFNYGYTF
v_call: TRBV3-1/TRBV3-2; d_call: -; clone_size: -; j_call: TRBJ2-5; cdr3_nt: TGTGCCAGCAGCCAAACTATCCTCCGGGACAAACAAGAGACCCAGTACTTC; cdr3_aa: CASSQTILRDKQETQYF
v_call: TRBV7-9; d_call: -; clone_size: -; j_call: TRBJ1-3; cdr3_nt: TGTGCCAGCAGCAAAGGGGACACCCTCCACTCTGGAAACACCATATATTTT; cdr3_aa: CASSKGDTLHSGNTIYF
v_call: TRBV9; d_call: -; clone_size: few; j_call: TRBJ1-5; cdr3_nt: TGTGCCAGCAGCGTAGTCGTGGCCAGTAGCAATCAGCCCCAGCATTTT; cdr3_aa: CASSVVVASSNQPQHF
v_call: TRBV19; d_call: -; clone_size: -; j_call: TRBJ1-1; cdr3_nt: TGTGCCAGTAGCACAATAGGGGTGCGGACAACCAACACTGAAGCTTTCTTT; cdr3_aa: CASSTIGVRTTNTEAFF
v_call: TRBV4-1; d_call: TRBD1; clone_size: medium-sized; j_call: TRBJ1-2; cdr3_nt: TGCGCCAGCAGCCAAGATTGGGGTACAGGGGGCGCGGGTGGCTACACCTTC; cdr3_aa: CASSQDWGTGGAGGYTF
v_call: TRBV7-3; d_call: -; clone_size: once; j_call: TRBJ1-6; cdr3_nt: TGTGCCAGCAGCTTAGAGTCGGAATCACCCCTCCACTTT; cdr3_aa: CASSLESESPLHF
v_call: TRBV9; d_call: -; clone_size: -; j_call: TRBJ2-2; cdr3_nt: TGTGCCAGCAGCGTAGGGGCAGAAGTCACCGGGGAGCTGTTTTTT; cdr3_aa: CASSVGAEVTGELFF
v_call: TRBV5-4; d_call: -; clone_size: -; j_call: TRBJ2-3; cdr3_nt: TGTGCCAGCAGCTTGGGAGGGGGACCCACACTAACGCAGTATTTT; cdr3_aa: CASSLGGGPTLTQYF